A selection of T cell receptor beta chains follows, all from one sample in a study of PD-L1 blockade in urothelial cancer. The table came from immunoSEQ multiplex PCR; TCRdb's copy has only in-frame clones and leaves some out. The sample records around 80,000 clones, about 85% being singletons. The sample here was PBMCs, taken around atezolizumab (anti-PD-L1) treatment. These TCRs come from an older woman with urothelial cancer. Both conserved end residues are part of each CDR3. Fields, in order: J gene, clone size, D gene, V gene, CDR3 DNA, CDR3 protein. The D gene is left open where the match is weak. Size values are once, few and many counts, or a class for expanded clones, and some rows have none.

TRBJ2-3 | . | . | TRBV6-5 | TGTGCCAGCAGTACCCCGGGACTCAGCACAGATACGCAGTATTTT | CASSTPGLSTDTQYF
TRBJ2-7 | . | TRBD1 | TRBV19 | TGTGCCAGTAGTACCCGGGACAGCCGAGCCCACGAGCAGTACTTC | CASSTRDSRAHEQYF
TRBJ1-5 | . | . | TRBV7-9 | TGTGCCAGCAGCCCCGGGACAAAGGGGTCCTATAGCAATCAGCCCCAGCATTTT | CASSPGTKGSYSNQPQHF
TRBJ2-1 | . | TRBD2 | TRBV6-1 | TGTGCCAGCAGTGAGCGCCGACTAGCTGCCTACAATGAGCAGTTCTTC | CASSERRLAAYNEQFF
TRBJ2-1 | . | TRBD1 | TRBV7-9 | TGTGCCAGCAGCCTCCGACAGGGGATAGATGAGCAGTTCTTC | CASSLRQGIDEQFF
TRBJ2-7 | . | TRBD2 | TRBV27 | TGTGCCAGCAGGGGACTAGCGGGAGGACAGCACGAGCAGTACTTC | CASRGLAGGQHEQYF
TRBJ2-7 | . | . | TRBV2 | TGTGCCAGCAGTGTTCTATTGGCAGGGGACGAGCAGTACTTC | CASSVLLAGDEQYF
TRBJ2-2 | few | TRBD2 | TRBV7-7 | TGTGCCAGCAGCTTTACTAGCGGGGGGGCGTCCGGGGAGCTGTTTTTT | CASSFTSGGASGELFF
TRBJ2-7 | . | . | TRBV7-9 | TGTGCCAGCAGCGGAGGGACCCCCAGCTCCTACGAGCAGTACTTC | CASSGGTPSSYEQYF
TRBJ1-4 | . | TRBD1 | TRBV6-1 | TGTGCCAGCAACCGCCCGGGACAGGGGCGGGAAAAACTGTTTTTT | CASNRPGQGREKLFF
TRBJ1-2 | . | . | TRBV6-1 | TGTGCCACCAGAAAACAGGGCGACTATGGCTACACCTTC | CATRKQGDYGYTF
TRBJ2-5 | . | . | TRBV13 | TGTGCCAGCAGTAAGAATACAGGGAACCAAGAGACCCAGTACTTC | CASSKNTGNQETQYF
TRBJ2-5 | . | . | TRBV2 | TGTGCCAGCAGTACTTCCGGGACTCCTGACTTC | CASSTSGTPDF
TRBJ1-5 | . | . | TRBV4-1 | TGCGCCAGCAGCCAAGATCAGAGGGAGATCTTATTCCCCCAGCATTTT | CASSQDQREILFPQHF
TRBJ2-7 | . | TRBD2 | TRBV5-1 | TGCGCCAGCAGCTCACTACCGGGACTAGCGGGGGGCGCCGACCACGAGCAGTACTTC | CASSSLPGLAGGADHEQYF
TRBJ1-1 | . | . | TRBV7-2 | TGTGCCAGCAGCCTAGGGATAGGGGCCTTGACTGAAGCTTTCTTT | CASSLGIGALTEAFF
TRBJ1-4 | . | . | TRBV2 | TGTGCCAGCAGCCCTAGGGGGGGTTTTGAAAAACTGTTTTTT | CASSPRGGFEKLFF